The 19 T cell receptor beta chains presented below share a single source sample, sequenced in a study of T cell responses to AZD1222 COVID-19 vaccine. Some clones are missing from TCRdb's copy, which holds only in-frame ones; the method was immunoSEQ multiplex PCR. The table includes 130,000 to 150,000 clones, roughly 80% detected once. The material was peripheral blood, obtained on day 0 of MenACWY control vaccination. The receptors were sampled from an adult in good health.

Written as DNA, the CDR3 is TGTGCCAGCAGCCCTCTTTCTCTAGCGGGGGAGCAGTTCTTC. Amino acids: CASSPLSLAGEQFF. This chain connects TRBV3-1 (or the pseudogene TRBV3-2) to TRBJ2-1; 9 bases fit TRBD2. The CDR3 has 14 residues. The V gene's germline CDR1 is LGHDT and CDR2 YNNKEL (reference sequence). V gave up 4 bases and J gave up 10 bases; unmatched junction bases: 8.

V and J are TRBV5-8 and TRBJ1-5; the D gene is possibly TRBD1 (6 bases). The germline CDR1 and CDR2 sequences are SGHTS and YDEGEE. The CDR3 runs to 16 residues. The V end lost 5 bases, the J end lost 3 bases, and 18 bases lay between the germline ends. The CDR3 nucleotides are TGTGCCAGCAGTCGGGGAACAGGGAGCGCCAATCAGCCCCAGCATTTT. It codes for CASSRGTGSANQPQHF.

The chain is built from TRBV4-1 and TRBJ1-5; D is perhaps TRBD1 (5 bases). V lost 3 bases, J lost 0 bases, and 15 bases lay in between. The CDR3 covers 17 residues. The germline CDR1 and CDR2 sequences are MGHRA and YSYEKL. In DNA, the CDR3 is TGCGCCAGCAGCCACCGCTCGGGGGTCCTTAGCAATCAGCCCCAGCATTTT. It specifies CASSHRSGVLSNQPQHF.

The chain combines TRBV7-9 with TRBJ2-1; 10 nucleotides line up with TRBD2. The V and J ends lost 6 bases and 0 bases, in that order; junction bases with no gene match: 5. Germline loops: CDR1 SEHNR, CDR2 FQNEAQ (reference sequence). The CDR3 runs to 16 residues. As DNA, the CDR3 is TGTGCCAGCAGTAGTAGCGGGGGGAGCTCCTACAATGAGCAGTTCTTC. Its translation: CASSSSGGSSYNEQFF.

This clone was seen only once. This chain joins TRBV30 and TRBJ1-3; tentative D call: TRBD1 (6 bases). V gave up 3 bases and J gave up 4 bases, with 19 bases separating them. The CDR3 runs 16 residues. Germline CDR1 reads GTSNPN; CDR2 reads SVGIG (reference sequence). CDR3 DNA sequence: TGTGCCTGGAGAGGTCCTGAGGGGGGTAAGGGAAACACCATATATTTT. It is translated as CAWRGPEGGKGNTIYF.

J is TRBJ1-6 and V is TRBV6-4, with 7 bases aligning to TRBD1. The germline V gene has CDR1 MRHNA and CDR2 SNTAGT. The trim removed 6 bases at V and 6 bases at J, leaving 5 bases unmatched. The CDR3 is 14 amino acids. CDR3 residues: CASSADRVNSPLHF. CDR3 bases: TGTGCCAGCAGCGCCGACAGGGTTAATTCACCCCTCCACTTT.

The genes are TRBV28 and TRBJ2-7; D is ambiguous. CDR3 length: 11 amino acids. Germline CDR1 and CDR2: MDHEN and SYDVKM. With 5 bases removed from V and 4 bases from J, the gap between germline ends came to 6 bases. In DNA, the CDR3 is TGTGCCAGCAGTAAGGGATACGAGCAGTACGTC. This encodes CASSKGYEQYV.

The gene calls are TRBV21-1 and TRBJ2-3; TRBD2 reflects the table's D call only, with no check against the DNA. TRBV21-1 constitutes a pseudogene. CDR3 length: 16 amino acids. CDR3 loop: CASTKGLAGITDTQYF. CDR3 nucleotide sequence: TGTGCCAGCACTAAGGGACTAGCGGGGATCACAGATACGCAGTATTTT.

This chain connects TRBV19 to TRBJ2-1, with 9 bases that match TRBD1. Germline V CDR1 and CDR2: LNHDA, SQIVND (reference sequence). The CDR3 sequence is 15 residues long. Unmatched junction bases numbered 2, after V lost 5 bases and J lost 0 bases. CDR3 protein: CASSSDRGSYNEQFF. The CDR3 nucleotides read TGTGCCAGTAGTTCGGACAGGGGCTCCTACAATGAGCAGTTCTTC.

The chain uses TRBV19 and TRBJ2-1; 9 bases line up with TRBD2. V trimming: 5 bases; J trimming: 0 bases; junction bases outside the gene matches: 11. Germline V CDR1 and CDR2: LNHDA, SQIVND (reference sequence). The CDR3 consists of 18 residues. CDR3 protein: CASSGWRGGRSSYNEQFF. The DNA of the CDR3 is TGTGCCAGTAGTGGGTGGCGGGGGGGCCGAAGCTCCTACAATGAGCAGTTCTTC.

V and J are TRBV6-5 and TRBJ1-2; a weak D match, TRBD1 (6 bases). Looked up from germline, CDR1 is MNHEY and CDR2 is SVGAGI. This CDR3 region has 14 residues. The V gene lost 7 bases and the J gene lost 4 bases, with 16 bases spanning the gap. Written as DNA, the CDR3 is TGTGCCAGCACCCCAGGGGCGGCCTCCTATGGCTACACCTTC. Protein sequence: CASTPGAASYGYTF.

This clone was recorded once. The rearrangement links TRBV6-1 to TRBJ1-1; no clear D. Germline values: CDR1 MNHNS, CDR2 SASEGT. The CDR3 contains 14 residues. V lost 1 base and J 5 bases, leaving 11 bases between the germline ends. In DNA, the CDR3 is TGTGCCAGCAGTGAAGGTAAAAGAAGGACTGAAGCTTTCTTT. Residues: CASSEGKRRTEAFF.

The chain recombines TRBV6-1 with TRBJ2-7, with TRBD2 identical over 7 bases. There are 14 residues in the CDR3. Germline V CDR1 and CDR2: MNHNS, SASEGT. Trimming at V came to 1 base and at J to 6 bases, leaving 6 bases not matched to a gene. In DNA, the CDR3 is TGTGCCAGCAGTGAAGTCGGGGGGTCAGGCGAGCAGTACGTC. The encoded protein is CASSEVGGSGEQYV.

This clone has only one observation. The chain carries TRBV19 and TRBJ1-6; D remains ambiguous. The CDR3 is 14 amino acids. Deletions cut 2 bases from V and 10 bases from J, with 12 bases between. Germline V gene data show CDR1 as LNHDA and CDR2 as SQIVND (reference sequence). The CDR3, as DNA: TGTGCCAGTAGTATAAAGCCCCCACCCTCACCCCTCCACTTT. The encoded protein is CASSIKPPPSPLHF. The whole variable domain, remainder taken from reference TRBV19 and TRBJ1-6, is DGGITQSPKYLFRKEGQNVTLSCEQNLNHDAMYWYRQDPGQGLRLIYYSQIVNDFQKGDIAEGYSVSREKKESFPLTVTSAQKNPTAFYLCASSIKPPPSPLHFGNGTRLTVT.

J is TRBJ1-4 and V is TRBV13; a possible D gene is TRBD1 (5 bases). The CDR3 has 16 amino acids. V was cut by 4 bases and J by 8 bases, with 20 bases left in between. In germline, CDR1 is PRHDT, CDR2 FYEKMQ (reference sequence). This CDR3 reads CASSSWGTPEVEKLFF. CDR3 DNA sequence: TGTGCCAGCAGCTCCTGGGGGACCCCGGAGGTGGAAAAACTGTTTTTT.

This sequence joins TRBV21-1 and TRBJ1-5. TRBV21-1 is termed a pseudogene. The CDR3 has 16 amino acids. The CDR3 DNA follows: TGTGCCAGCAGCAAACTGGGGGGGCGTAGCAATCAGCCCCAGCATTTT. Amino acids: CASSKLGGRSNQPQHF.

The gene calls are TRBV3-1 (or the pseudogene TRBV3-2) and TRBJ1-3; D gene uncertain. The CDR3 has 17 residues. CDR1 and CDR2 (germline): LGHDT, YNNKEL (reference sequence). V lost 4 bases to trimming and J lost 0 bases, with 16 bases between them. The CDR3 sequence: CASSPQKGRSSGNTIYF. In DNA form, the CDR3 reads TGTGCCAGCAGCCCCCAGAAAGGACGGAGCTCTGGAAACACCATATATTTT.

This chain's CDR3 is CASSIGQGRGETQYF. CDR3 bases: TGTGCCAGTAGTATTGGACAGGGGAGGGGAGAGACCCAGTACTTC. The chain employs TRBV19 and TRBJ2-5, with 9 bases lining up with TRBD1. The CDR3 sequence is 15 residues long. Per the germline V gene, CDR1 is LNHDA and CDR2 is SQIVND (reference sequence). V lost 3 bases to trimming and J lost 4 bases; unmatched junction nucleotides: 6.

The chain has TRBV5-1 and TRBJ1-1; 7 nucleotides agree with TRBD1. The CDR3 is made up of 15 amino acids. Germline trimming cut 1 base from V and 1 base from J; bases unmatched to any gene: 4. CDR1 and CDR2 from the germline V gene are SGHRS and YFSETQ. This CDR3 is CASSLTGTANTEAFF. CDR3 nucleotides: TGCGCCAGCAGCTTGACCGGGACAGCGAACACTGAAGCTTTCTTT.